The sequence of this T cell receptor (beta chain) was determined in a study of blood T cells in healthy people across ages. About this clonotype: What it binds is not known.

CDR1 DFQATT and CDR2 SNEGSKA come from the germline V gene (reference sequence). The CDR3 has 14 amino acids. Primed by a sample-barcoded 5' primer and a J-beta primer mix, a second PCR proceeded for about 6 to 12 cycles. One entry per CDR3 protein, called by TCRdb with MiXCR from the 5' RACE reads. Of hundreds of thousands of distinct CDR3 sequences in the sample, about 51% were seen once. Study-wide findings and caveats: Diversity was estimated from one million T cells, and these estimates were considered underestimates.

The receptor's source is a woman of 80 years or more in good health. The chain is built from TRBV20-1 and TRBJ2-1; 8 nucleotides agree with TRBD2. Sequenced input: blood. The CDR3 DNA sequence: TGCAGCGCTCCTACGCTAGCGGGCCTCAATGAGCAGTTCTTC. Residues: CSAPTLAGLNEQFF.